Here is one T cell receptor beta chain with its context. The antigen is unknown. These data belong to a study of cytomegalovirus exposure and HLA in healthy donors. For the study at large: Out of 398 genotyped donors, about 76% belonged to the Caucasian-associated ancestry cluster.

Findings of the study overall: Altogether, about 160 TCR beta chains were recorded as cytomegalovirus-associated. Productive status was seen about 87% or about 30% of the time for most TCR beta V segments in an earlier analysis. Both high specificity and high sensitivity reportedly marked the classifier's diagnosis of cytomegalovirus status.

The PCR ran on 60 Vbeta and 13 Jbeta primers. Assay used: immunoSEQ multiplex PCR; TCRdb lists only in-frame clones, some missing. The sample has about 120,000 clones; approximately 80% are singletons. CDR1 MNHEY and CDR2 SMNVEV come from the germline V gene (reference sequence). The CDR3 spans 13 residues. V lost 5 bases, J lost 4 bases, and 12 bases lay in between. This sequence joins TRBV27 and TRBJ2-7; a weak D match, TRBD2 (5 bases). The sequencing sample was made of PBMCs. This sequence originates from a woman between 40 and 50 years old in good health and CMV-seronegative. The CDR3 here is CASSISTGYEQYF. In nucleotides, the CDR3 is TGTGCCAGCAGTATCAGTACGGGGTACGAGCAGTACTTC.